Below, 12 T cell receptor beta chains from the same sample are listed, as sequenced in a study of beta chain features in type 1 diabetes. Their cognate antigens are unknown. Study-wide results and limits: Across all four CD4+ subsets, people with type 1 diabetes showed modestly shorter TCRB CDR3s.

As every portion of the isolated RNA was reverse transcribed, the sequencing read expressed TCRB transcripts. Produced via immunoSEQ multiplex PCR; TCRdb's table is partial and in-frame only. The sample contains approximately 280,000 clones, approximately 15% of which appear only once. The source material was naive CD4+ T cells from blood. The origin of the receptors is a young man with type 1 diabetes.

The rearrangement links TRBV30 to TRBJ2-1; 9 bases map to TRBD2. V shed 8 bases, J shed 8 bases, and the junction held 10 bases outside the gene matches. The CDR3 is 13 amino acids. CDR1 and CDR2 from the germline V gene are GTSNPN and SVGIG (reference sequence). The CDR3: CAVQAGGHYEQFF. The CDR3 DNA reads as TGTGCCGTACAAGCGGGAGGTCATTATGAGCAGTTCTTC.

In DNA form, the CDR3 reads TGTGCCAGCAGCAAAAGGGGTTTGGGGGAGCTGTTTTTT. This encodes CASSKRGLGELFF. This rearrangement joins TRBV21-1 to TRBJ2-2; the table's D call, TRBD1, was not checked against the DNA. TRBV21-1 is a pseudogene. The CDR3 length is 13 residues.

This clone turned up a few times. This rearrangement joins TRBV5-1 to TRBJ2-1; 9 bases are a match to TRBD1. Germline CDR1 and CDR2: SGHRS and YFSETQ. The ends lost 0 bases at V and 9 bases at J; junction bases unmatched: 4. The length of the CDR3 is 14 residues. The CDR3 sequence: CASSLGQGVVEQFF. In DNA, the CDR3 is TGCGCCAGCAGCTTGGGACAGGGGGTGGTTGAGCAGTTCTTC.

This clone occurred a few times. CDR3 bases: TGTGCCAGCAGTTACTCGGGCCCATTTACCGGTACGCAGTATTTT. This encodes CASSYSGPFTGTQYF. The rearrangement links TRBV6-5 to TRBJ2-3; D unresolved. Germline assignment: CDR1 MNHEY and CDR2 SVGAGI. The V end was cut by 0 bases, the J end by 8 bases, with 15 bases between. The CDR3 contains 15 residues.

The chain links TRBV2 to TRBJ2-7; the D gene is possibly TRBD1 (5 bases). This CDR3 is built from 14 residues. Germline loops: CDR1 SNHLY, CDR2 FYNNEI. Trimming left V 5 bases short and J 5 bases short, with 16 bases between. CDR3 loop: CASSFWSGPNEQYF. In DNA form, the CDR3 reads TGTGCCAGCAGTTTTTGGTCAGGGCCCAACGAGCAGTACTTC. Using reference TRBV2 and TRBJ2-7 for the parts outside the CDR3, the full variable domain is EPEVTQTPSHQVTQMGQEVILRCVPISNHLYFYWYRQILGQKVEFLVSFYNNEISEKSEIFDDQFSVERPDGSNFTLKIRSTKLEDSAMYFCASSFWSGPNEQYFGPGTRLTVT.

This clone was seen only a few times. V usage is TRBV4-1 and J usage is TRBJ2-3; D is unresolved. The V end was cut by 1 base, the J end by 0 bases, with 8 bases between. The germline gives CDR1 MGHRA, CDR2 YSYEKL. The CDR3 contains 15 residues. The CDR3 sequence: CASSQGSRSTDTQYF. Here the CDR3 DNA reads TGCGCCAGCAGCCAAGGAAGCCGCAGCACAGATACGCAGTATTTT.

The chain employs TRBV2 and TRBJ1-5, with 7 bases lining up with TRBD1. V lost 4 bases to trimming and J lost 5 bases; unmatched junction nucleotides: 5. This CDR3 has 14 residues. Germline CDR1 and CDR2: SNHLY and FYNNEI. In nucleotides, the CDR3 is TGTGCCAGCAGTGTCCAGGGGGGACATCAGCCCCAGCATTTT. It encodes CASSVQGGHQPQHF.

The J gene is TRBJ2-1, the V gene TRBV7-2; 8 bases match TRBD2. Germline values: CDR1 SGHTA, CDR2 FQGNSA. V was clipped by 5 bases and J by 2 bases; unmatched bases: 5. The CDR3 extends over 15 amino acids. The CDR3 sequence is CASSPRGGAYNEQFF. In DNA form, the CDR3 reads TGTGCCAGCAGCCCCCGGGGGGGGGCCTACAATGAGCAGTTCTTC.

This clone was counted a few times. CDR3 nucleotide sequence: TGTGCCAGCAGTGCGCGACGGGGGACTAACTATGGCTACACCTTC. Protein product: CASSARRGTNYGYTF. V gene TRBV2 combines with J gene TRBJ1-2, with D maybe TRBD1 (5 bases). Trimming cost V 4 bases and J 0 bases, with 12 bases left between them. This CDR3 has 15 amino acids. CDR1 and CDR2 from the germline V gene are SNHLY and FYNNEI.

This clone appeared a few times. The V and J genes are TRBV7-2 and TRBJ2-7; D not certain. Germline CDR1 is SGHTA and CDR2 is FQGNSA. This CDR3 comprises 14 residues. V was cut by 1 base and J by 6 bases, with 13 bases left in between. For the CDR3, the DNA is TGTGCCAGCAGCTTAGGAAGGTTCGACACCGAGCAGTACTTC. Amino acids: CASSLGRFDTEQYF. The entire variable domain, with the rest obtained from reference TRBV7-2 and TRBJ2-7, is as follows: GAGVSQSPSNKVTEKGKDVELRCDPISGHTALYWYRQSLGQGLEFLIYFQGNSAPDKSGLPSDRFSAERTGGSVSTLTIQRTQQEDSAVYLCASSLGRFDTEQYFGPGTRLTVT.

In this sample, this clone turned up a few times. In nucleotides, the CDR3 is TGTGCCAGCAGGACGGGATCGTTAGGTGGCTACACCTTC. Amino acids: CASRTGSLGGYTF. The genes are TRBV27 and TRBJ1-2, with unresolved D. Germline assignment: CDR1 MNHEY and CDR2 SMNVEV (reference sequence). The CDR3 spans 13 residues. Trimming left V 6 bases short and J 7 bases short, with 15 bases between.

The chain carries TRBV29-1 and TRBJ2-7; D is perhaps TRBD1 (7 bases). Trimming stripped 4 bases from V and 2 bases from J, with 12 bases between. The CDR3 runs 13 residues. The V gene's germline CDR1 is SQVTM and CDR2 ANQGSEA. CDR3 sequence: CSVGRDSPYEQYF. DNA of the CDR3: TGCAGCGTTGGGCGGGACAGTCCCTACGAGCAGTACTTC.